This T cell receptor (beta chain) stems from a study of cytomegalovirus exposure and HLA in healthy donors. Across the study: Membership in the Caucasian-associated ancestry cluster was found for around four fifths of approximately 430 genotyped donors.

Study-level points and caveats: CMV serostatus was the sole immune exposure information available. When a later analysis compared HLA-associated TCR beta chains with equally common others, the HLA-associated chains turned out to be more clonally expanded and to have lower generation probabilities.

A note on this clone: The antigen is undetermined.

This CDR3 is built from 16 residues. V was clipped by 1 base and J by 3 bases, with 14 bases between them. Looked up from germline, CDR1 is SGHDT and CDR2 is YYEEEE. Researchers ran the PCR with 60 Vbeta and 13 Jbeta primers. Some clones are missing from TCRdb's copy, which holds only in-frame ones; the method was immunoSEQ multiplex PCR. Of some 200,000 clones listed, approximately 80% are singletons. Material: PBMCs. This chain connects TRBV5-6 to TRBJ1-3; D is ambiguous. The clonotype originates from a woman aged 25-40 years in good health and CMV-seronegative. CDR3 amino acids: CASSLSRVQYGNTIYF. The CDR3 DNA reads TGTGCCAGCAGCTTGAGTCGGGTCCAGTATGGAAACACCATATATTTT.